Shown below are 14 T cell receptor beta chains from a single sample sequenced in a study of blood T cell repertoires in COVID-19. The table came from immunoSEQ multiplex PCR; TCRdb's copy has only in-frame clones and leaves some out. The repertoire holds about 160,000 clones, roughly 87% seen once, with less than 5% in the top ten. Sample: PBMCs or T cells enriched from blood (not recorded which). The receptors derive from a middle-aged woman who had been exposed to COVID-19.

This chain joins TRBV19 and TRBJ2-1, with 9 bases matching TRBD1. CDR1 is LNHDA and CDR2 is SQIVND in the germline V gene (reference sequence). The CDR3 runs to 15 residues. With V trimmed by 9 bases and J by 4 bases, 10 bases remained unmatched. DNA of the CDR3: TGTGCCAGCACTAGGACCGGGACAGGGTACAATGAGCAGTTCTTC. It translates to CASTRTGTGYNEQFF.

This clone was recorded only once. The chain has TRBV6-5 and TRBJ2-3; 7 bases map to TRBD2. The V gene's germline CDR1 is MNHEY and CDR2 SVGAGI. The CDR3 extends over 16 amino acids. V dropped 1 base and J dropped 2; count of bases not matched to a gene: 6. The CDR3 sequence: CASSYFQAGPTDTQYF. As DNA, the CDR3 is TGTGCCAGCAGTTACTTTCAAGCGGGGCCCACAGATACGCAGTATTTT.

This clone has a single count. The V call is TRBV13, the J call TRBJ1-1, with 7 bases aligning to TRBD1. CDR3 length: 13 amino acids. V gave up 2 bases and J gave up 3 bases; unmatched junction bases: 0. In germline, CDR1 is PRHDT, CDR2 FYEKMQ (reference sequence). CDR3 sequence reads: CASSLTGDTEAFF. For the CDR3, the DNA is TGTGCCAGCAGCTTAACAGGGGACACTGAAGCTTTCTTT.

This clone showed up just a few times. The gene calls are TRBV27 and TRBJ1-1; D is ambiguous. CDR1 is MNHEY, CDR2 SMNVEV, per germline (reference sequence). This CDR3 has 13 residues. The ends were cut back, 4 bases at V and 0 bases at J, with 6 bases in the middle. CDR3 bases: TGTGCCAGCAGTTCTTACATGAACACTGAAGCTTTCTTT. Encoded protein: CASSSYMNTEAFF.

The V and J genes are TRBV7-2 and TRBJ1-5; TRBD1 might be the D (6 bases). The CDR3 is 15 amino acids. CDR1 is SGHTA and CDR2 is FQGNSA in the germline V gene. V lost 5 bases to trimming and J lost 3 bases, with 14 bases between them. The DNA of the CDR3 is TGTGCCAGCAGCCCCGTCGGACAGATCAATCAGCCCCAGCATTTT. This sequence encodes CASSPVGQINQPQHF.

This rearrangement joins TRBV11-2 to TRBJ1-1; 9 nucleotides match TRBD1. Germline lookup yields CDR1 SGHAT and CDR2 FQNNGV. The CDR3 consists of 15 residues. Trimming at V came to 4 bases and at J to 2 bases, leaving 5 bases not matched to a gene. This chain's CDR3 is CASSSGTGINTEAFF. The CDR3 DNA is TGTGCCAGCAGCTCCGGGACAGGGATTAACACTGAAGCTTTCTTT.

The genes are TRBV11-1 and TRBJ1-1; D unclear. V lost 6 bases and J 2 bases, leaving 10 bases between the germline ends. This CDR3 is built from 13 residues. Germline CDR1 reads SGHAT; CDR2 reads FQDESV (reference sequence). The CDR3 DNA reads TGTGCCAGCAGGGAGGTGGGTAACACTGAAGCTTTCTTT. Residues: CASREVGNTEAFF. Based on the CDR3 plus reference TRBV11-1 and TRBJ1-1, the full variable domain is EAEVAQSPRYKITEKSQAVAFWCDPISGHATLYWYRQILGQGPELLVQFQDESVVDDSQLPKDRFSAERLKGVDSTLKIQPAELGDSAMYLCASREVGNTEAFFGQGTRLTVV.

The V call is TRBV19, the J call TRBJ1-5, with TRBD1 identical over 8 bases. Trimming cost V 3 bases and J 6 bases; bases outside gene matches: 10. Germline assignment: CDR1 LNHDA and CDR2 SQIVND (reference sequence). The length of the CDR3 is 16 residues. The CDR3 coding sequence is TGTGCCAGTAGTATCACCGGCAGGGGGCTACTTCAGCCCCAGCATTTT. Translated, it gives CASSITGRGLLQPQHF.

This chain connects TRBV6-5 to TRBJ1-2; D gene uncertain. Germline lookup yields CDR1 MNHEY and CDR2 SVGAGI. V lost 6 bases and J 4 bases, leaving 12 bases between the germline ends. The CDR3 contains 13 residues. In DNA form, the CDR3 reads TGTGCCAGCAGGCCACCTAATGTCTATGGCTACACCTTC. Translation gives CASRPPNVYGYTF.

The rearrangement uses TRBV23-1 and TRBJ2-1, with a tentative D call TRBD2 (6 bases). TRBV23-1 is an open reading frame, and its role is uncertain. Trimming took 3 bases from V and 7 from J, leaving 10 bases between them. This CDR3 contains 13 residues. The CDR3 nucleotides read TGCGCCAGCAGTCAGGGGGGACCTAATGAGCAGTTCTTC. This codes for CASSQGGPNEQFF.

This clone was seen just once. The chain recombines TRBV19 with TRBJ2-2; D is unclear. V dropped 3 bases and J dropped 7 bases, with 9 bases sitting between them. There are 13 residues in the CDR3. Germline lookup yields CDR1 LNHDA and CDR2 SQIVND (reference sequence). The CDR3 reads CASSIPIVGELFF. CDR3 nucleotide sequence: TGTGCCAGTAGTATCCCTATAGTCGGGGAGCTGTTTTTT.

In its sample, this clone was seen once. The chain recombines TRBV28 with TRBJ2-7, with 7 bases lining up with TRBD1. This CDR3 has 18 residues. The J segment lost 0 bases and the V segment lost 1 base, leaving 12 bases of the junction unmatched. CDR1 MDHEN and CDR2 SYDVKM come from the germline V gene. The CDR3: CASSLYKTGTESSYEQYF. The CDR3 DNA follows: TGTGCCAGCAGTTTATACAAAACCGGGACAGAATCCTCCTACGAGCAGTACTTC.

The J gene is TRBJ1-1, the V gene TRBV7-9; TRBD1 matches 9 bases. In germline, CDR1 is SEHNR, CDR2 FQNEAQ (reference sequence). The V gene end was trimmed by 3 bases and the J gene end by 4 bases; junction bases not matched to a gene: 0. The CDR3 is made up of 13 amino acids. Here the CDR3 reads CASSLTGGTEAFF. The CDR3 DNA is TGTGCCAGCAGCTTGACAGGGGGCACTGAAGCTTTCTTT.

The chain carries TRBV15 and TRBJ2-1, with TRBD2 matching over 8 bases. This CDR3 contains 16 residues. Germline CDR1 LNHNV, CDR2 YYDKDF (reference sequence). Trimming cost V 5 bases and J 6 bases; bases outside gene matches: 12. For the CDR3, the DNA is TGTGCCACCAGCGAGAGGCGGGGGGCGTTGTCCAATGAGCAGTTCTTC. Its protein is CATSERRGALSNEQFF.